These 6 T cell receptor beta chains originate from one sample sequenced in a study of blood T cells in healthy people across ages. The second PCR ran about 6 to 11 cycles with a sample-barcoded 5' primer and J-beta primers. Each CDR3 protein gets one entry after TCRdb re-called the 5' RACE reads with MiXCR. Of 650,000 to 950,000 distinct CDR3 sequences listed, around 43% were seen once; the top ten hold nearly 20%. The sample taken for sequencing was blood. These receptors were taken from a man aged 60 to 69 in good health.

The table lists this clonotype with a few counts. This sequence joins TRBV20-1 and TRBJ2-3, with TRBD2 matching 9 bases. CDR1 and CDR2 from the germline V gene are DFQATT and SNEGSKA (reference sequence). V lost 0 bases, J lost 2 bases, and 12 bases stayed unmatched. The CDR3 is 18 residues long. The CDR3 is CSARDPTLSGGFTDTQYF. As DNA, the CDR3 is TGCAGTGCTAGAGATCCCACCCTTAGCGGGGGTTTCACAGATACGCAGTATTTT.

This clonotype was recorded a few times. The chain uses TRBV25-1 and TRBJ2-1, with unresolved D. Germline V gives CDR1 MGHDK, CDR2 SYGVNS. The ends were cut back, 2 bases at V and 10 bases at J, with 12 bases in the middle. The CDR3 covers 13 residues. In nucleotides, the CDR3 is TGTGCCAGCAGTGAACCAGTCTCAAAGGAGCAGTTCTTC. Protein: CASSEPVSKEQFF.

A note on this clonotype: One end of the junction varies from germline; a read error may be responsible. The rearrangement links TRBV2 to TRBJ1-6, with a weak D call TRBD1 (6 bases). This CDR3 region has 15 residues. Germline CDR1 SNHLY, CDR2 FYNNEI. This CDR3 reads CACSDLLGGRSPLHF. As DNA, the CDR3 is TGTGCCTGCAGTGATCTGTTAGGGGGTCGGTCACCCCTCCACTTT.

This clonotype was detected ten times or more. The chain uses TRBV29-1 and TRBJ2-1; D is unresolved. This CDR3 spans 12 amino acids. Trimming took 5 bases from V and 3 from J, leaving 8 bases between them. Germline V gene sequence: CDR1 SQVTM, CDR2 ANQGSEA. The CDR3 spells CSVKGVYNEQFF. The CDR3 nucleotides read TGCAGCGTTAAGGGTGTCTACAATGAGCAGTTCTTC.

DNA for the CDR3: TGTGCCAGCAGCTTAGCCGGATGGGAGAACAATGAGCAGTTCTTC. Translating gives CASSLAGWENNEQFF. The V and J genes are TRBV7-2 and TRBJ2-1, with D possibly being TRBD2 (5 bases). This CDR3 has 15 amino acids. Germline V gives CDR1 SGHTA, CDR2 FQGNSA. V was shortened by 0 bases and J by 5 bases, with 11 bases between the two germline ends. Combining the CDR3 with reference TRBV7-2 and TRBJ2-1 gives the whole variable domain GAGVSQSPSNKVTEKGKDVELRCDPISGHTALYWYRQSLGQGLEFLIYFQGNSAPDKSGLPSDRFSAERTGGSVSTLTIQRTQQEDSAVYLCASSLAGWENNEQFFGPGTRLTVL.

V usage is TRBV7-6 and J usage is TRBJ2-1; D might be TRBD2 (7 bases). The V end was cut by 1 base, the J end by 0 bases, with 16 bases between. Germline V gives CDR1 SGHVS, CDR2 FNYEAQ. This CDR3 contains 18 residues. The DNA of the CDR3 is TGTGCCAGCAGCTTAGAGGGGCGGGGGCGGAGCTCCTACAATGAGCAGTTCTTC. As protein: CASSLEGRGRSSYNEQFF.